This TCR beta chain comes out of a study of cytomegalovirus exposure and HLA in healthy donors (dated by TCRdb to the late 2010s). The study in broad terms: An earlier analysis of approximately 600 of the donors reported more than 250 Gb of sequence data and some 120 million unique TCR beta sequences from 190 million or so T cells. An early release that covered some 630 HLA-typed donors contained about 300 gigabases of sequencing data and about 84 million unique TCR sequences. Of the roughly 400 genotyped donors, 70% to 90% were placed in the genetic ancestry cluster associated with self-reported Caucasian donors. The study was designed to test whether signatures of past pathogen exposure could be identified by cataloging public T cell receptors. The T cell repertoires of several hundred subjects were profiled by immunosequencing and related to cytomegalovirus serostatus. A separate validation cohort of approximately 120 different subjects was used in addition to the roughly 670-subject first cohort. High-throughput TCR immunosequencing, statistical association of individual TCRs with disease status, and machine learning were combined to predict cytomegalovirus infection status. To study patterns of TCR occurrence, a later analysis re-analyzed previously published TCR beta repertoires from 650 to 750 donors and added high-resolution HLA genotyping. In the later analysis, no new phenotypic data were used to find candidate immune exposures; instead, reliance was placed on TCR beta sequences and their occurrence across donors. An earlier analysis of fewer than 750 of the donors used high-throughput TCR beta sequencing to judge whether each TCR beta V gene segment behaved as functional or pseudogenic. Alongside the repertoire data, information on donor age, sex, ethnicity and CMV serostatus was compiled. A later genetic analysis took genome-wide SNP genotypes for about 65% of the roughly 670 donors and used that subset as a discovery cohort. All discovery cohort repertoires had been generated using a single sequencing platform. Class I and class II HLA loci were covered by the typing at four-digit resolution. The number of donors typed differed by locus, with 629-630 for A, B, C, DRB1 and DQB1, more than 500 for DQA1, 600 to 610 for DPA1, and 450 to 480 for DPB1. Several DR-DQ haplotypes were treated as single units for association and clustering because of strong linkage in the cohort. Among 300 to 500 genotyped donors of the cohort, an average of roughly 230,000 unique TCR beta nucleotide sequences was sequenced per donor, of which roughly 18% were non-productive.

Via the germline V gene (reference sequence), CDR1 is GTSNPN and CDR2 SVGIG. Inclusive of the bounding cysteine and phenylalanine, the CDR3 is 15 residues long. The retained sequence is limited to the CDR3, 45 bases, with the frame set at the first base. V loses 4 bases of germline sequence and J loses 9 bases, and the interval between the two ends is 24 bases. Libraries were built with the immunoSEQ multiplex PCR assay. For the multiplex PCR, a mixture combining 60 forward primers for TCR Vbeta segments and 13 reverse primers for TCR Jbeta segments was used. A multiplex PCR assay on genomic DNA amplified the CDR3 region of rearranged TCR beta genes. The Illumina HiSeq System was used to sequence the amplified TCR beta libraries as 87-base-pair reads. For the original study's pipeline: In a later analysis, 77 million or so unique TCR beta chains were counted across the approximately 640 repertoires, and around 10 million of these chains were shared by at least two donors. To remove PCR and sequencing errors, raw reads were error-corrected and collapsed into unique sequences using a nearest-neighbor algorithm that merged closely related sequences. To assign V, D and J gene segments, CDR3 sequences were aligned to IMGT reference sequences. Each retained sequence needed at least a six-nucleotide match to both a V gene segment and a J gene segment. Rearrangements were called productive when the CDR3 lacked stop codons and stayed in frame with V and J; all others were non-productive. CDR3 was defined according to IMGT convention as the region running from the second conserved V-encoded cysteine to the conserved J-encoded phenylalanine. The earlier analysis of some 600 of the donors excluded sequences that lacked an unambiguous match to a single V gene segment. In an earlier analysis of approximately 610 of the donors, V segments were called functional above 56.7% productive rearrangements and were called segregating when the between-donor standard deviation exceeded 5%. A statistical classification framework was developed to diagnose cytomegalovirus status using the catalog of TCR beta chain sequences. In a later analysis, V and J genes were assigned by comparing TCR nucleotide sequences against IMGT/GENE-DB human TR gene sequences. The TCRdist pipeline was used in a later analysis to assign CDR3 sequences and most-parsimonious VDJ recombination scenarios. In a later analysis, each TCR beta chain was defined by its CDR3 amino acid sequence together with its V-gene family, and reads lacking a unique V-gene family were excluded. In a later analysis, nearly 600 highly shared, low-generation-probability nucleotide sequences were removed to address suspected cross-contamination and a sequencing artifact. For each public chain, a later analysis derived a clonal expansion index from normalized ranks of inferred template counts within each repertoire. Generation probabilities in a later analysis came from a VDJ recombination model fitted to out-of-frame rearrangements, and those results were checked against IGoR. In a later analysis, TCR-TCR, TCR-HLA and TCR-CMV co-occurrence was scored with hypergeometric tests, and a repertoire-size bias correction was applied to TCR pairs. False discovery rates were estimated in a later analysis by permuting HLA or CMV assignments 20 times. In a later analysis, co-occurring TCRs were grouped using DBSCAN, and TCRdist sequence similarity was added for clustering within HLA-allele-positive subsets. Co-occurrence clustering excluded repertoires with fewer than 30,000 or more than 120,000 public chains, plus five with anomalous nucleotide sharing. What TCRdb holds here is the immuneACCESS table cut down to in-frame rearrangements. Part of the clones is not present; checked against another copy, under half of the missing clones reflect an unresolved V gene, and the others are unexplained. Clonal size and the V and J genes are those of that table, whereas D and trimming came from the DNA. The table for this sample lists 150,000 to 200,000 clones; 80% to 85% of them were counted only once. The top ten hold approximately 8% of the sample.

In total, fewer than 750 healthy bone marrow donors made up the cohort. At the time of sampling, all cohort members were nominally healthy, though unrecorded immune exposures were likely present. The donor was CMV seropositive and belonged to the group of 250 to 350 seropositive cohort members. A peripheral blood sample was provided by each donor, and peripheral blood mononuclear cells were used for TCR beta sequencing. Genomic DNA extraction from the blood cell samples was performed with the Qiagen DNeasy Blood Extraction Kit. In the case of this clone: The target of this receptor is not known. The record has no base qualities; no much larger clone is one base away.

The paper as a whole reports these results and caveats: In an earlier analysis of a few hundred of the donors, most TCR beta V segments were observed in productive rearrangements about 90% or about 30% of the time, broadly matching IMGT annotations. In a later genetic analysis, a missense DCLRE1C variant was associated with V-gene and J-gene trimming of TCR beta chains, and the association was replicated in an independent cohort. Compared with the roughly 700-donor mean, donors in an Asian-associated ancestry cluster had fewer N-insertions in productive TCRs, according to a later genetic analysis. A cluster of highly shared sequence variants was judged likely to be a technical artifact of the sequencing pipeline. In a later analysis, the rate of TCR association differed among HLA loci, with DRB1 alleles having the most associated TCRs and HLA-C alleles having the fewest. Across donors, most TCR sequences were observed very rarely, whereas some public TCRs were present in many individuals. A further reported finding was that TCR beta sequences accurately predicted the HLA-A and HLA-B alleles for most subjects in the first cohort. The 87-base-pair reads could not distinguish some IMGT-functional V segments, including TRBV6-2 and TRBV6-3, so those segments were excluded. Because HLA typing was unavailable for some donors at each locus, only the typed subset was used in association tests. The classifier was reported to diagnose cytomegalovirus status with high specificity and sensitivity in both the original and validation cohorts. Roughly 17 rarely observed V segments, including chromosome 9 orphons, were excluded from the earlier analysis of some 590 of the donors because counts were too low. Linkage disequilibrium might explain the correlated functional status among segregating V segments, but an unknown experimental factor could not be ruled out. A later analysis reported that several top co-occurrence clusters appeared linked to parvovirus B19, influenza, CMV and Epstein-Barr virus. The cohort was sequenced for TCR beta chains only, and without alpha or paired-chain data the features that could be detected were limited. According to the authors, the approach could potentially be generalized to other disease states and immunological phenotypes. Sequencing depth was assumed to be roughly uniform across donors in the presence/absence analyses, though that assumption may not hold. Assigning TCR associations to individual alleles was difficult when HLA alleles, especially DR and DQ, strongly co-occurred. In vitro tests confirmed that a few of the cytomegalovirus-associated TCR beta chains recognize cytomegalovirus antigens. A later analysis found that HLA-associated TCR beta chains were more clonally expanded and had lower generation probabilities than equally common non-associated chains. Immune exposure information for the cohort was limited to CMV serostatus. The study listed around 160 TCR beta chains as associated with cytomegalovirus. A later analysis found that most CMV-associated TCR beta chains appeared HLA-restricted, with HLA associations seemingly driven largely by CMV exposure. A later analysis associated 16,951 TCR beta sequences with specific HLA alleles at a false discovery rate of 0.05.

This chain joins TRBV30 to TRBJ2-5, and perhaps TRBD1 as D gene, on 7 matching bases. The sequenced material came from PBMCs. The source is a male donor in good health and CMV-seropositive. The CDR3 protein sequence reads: CAWMTYGRGVEAQYF. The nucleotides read TGTGCCTGGATGACGTATGGCAGGGGGGTCGAGGCCCAGTACTTC. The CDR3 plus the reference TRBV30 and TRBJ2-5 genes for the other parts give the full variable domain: SQTIHQWPATLVQPVGSPLSLECTVEGTSNPNLYWYRQAAGRGLQLLFYSVGIGQISSEVPQNLSASRPQDRQFILSSKKLLLSDSGFYLCAWMTYGRGVEAQYFGPGTRLLVL.